This entry describes one TCR beta chain. This clonotype was detected many times. It has no known antigen specificity. Base qualities are not provided; no much larger clone lies one nucleotide away. Libraries of naive CD8 T cells were generated from roughly 21,000 to 960,000 sorted cells, with 10%, 30% or 50% of the purified RNA used. Naive CD8 T cells, defined as CD8+CD4-CCR7+CD45RA+, were FACS-sorted into RLT Plus buffer on a BD FACSAria II. To test detection sensitivity, Jurkat RNA equal to over nine TCR copies was added to samples of about 18,000-1,100,000 naive CD8 T cells. CD8 T cells were enriched with RosetteSep CD8+ T Cell Enrichment Cocktail and Ficoll-Paque, followed by ACK red cell lysis. For this chain, trimming is 4 bases at the V end and 1 base at the J end, and the number of junction bases without a gene match is 3. The CDR3 contains 14 residues, cysteine and phenylalanine counted. Left in the record is the CDR3 DNA by itself, 42 bases read in frame from the first base. The germline V gene (reference sequence) specifies SGHNT as CDR1 and YYREEE as CDR2.

This record belongs to a study of molecular identifiers for immune sequencing clone quantification (dated by TCRdb to 2016 to 2019). Turning to the overall study: In a replicate experiment, RNA from roughly 20,000 or 100,000 naive CD8 T cells was split into five aliquots, four of which were sequenced. CD8 T cells were used in a methods study to benchmark molecular-identifier clustering-based TCR repertoire sequencing (MIDCIRS) and TCR RNA copy counting.

The library was generated by PCR. The sample was run on an Illumina HiSeq 4000. Bulk TCR libraries were prepared as previously described, using TCR primers listed in Table S5. Purification of total RNA was performed with the Qiagen AllPrep DNA/RNA kit. Reads from multiple sequencing runs of the same library were pooled before analysis. Per the authors' processing: Reads were retained only if an exact TCR constant sequence was present, and the retained reads were trimmed to 150 nt and grouped according to their 12-nt molecular barcodes. Reads inside each barcode group were sub-clustered using a 15% Levenshtein threshold, and a quality-weighted consensus sequence was constructed for each RNA molecule. Non-functional sequences were removed, as were lower-count sequences one edit away from another. Based on fitting two negative binomial distributions, any barcode sub-cluster with under 20% of the maximum read count was discarded. In-frame beta chains were kept once TCRdb had trimmed the public reads at Q25 with fastp and called clones with MiXCR. Each CDR3 protein appears once, grouped with its most common genes and DNA. It is TCRdb's table, rather than the study itself, that gives the V and J calls and clone size. The sample table records 85,000 to 95,000 distinct CDR3 sequences; roughly 19% of these occur just once. The ten largest clones capture 0.75% to 0.95% of the sample.

Findings and caveats that apply to the study as a whole: When barcode sub-clustering was not used, chimeric consensus sequences inflated TCR diversity, with chimeras reaching as high as 47%. The naive libraries included spiked-in Jurkat TCR RNA (roughly nine copies' worth), and this RNA is not part of the donor repertoire. Even against a background of around 900,000 naive CD8 T cells, spiked-in Jurkat TCR RNA amounting to a single cell's worth was reported to be detectable. Highly expanded clone sizes could be underestimated because identical TCR molecules may share a barcode. Modeling estimated about 3 recovered TCR RNA copies per cell, compared with about 10 by digital PCR, which implies roughly 30% capture efficiency. In CMV-specific effector cells, clones with more than 20 RNA copies accounted for over 97% of molecules, whereas in naive cells such clones accounted for under 1%.

This sequence uses TRBV5-4 and TRBJ2-3, and TRBD1 aligns with 7 junction nucleotides. The source is a human donor in good health. Some libraries in this study had Jurkat cell RNA spiked in. The sequenced material came from naive CD8+ T cells from blood, with Jurkat cell RNA spiked in. Explained via the paper, the cell subset or site label denotes: FACS-sorted CD8+CD4-CCR7+CD45RA+ naive T cells. The CDR3 region has the sequence CASSTGTGTDTQYF. The DNA is as follows: TGTGCCAGCAGCACAGGGACAGGCACAGATACGCAGTATTTT. The variable domain in full, with residues beyond the CDR3 obtained from the reference TRBV5-4 and TRBJ2-3 genes, is ETGVTQSPTHLIKTRGQQVTLRCSSQSGHNTVSWYQQALGQGPQFIFQYYREEENGRGNFPPRFSGLQFPNYSSELNVNALELDDSALYLCASSTGTGTDTQYFGPGTRLTVL.